A single sample is the source of the 22 T cell receptor beta chains below, sequenced in a study of beta chain features in type 1 diabetes. Isolated RNA was reverse transcribed in full, so expressed TCRB transcripts were sequenced. Sequencing used immunoSEQ multiplex PCR; TCRdb keeps in-frame clones, though not all of them. The sample lists under 950,000 clones; 15% to 20% were seen once. Sequencing was done on a sample of naive CD4+ T cells from blood. These receptors all stem from a young woman in good health.

V is TRBV10-3 and J is TRBJ2-1; possibly TRBD2 for D (5 bases). There are 17 residues in the CDR3. V lost 3 bases and J 6 bases, leaving 21 bases between the germline ends. Per the germline V gene, CDR1 is ENHRY and CDR2 is SYGVKD. The CDR3 nucleotides read TGTGCCATCAGTGAAATGGACTTCGGCGGCTCGGGCAATGAGCAGTTCTTC. It specifies CAISEMDFGGSGNEQFF.

This clone has just a few counts. The CDR3 DNA reads TGTGCCAGCAGCCAGGGACAGGGGAATGAAAAACTGTTTTTT. This translates into CASSQGQGNEKLFF. The chain recombines TRBV4-2 with TRBJ1-4, with 10 nucleotides matching TRBD1. V lost 3 bases, J lost 5 bases, and 0 bases stayed unmatched. The CDR3 covers 14 residues. Per the germline V gene, CDR1 is LGHNA and CDR2 is YNFKEQ.

This clone was counted a few times. This chain joins TRBV28 and TRBJ2-1, with D perhaps being TRBD1 or TRBD2 (6 bases each). The CDR3 is made up of 11 amino acids. Trimming stripped 2 bases from V and 15 bases from J, with 11 bases between. Looked up from germline, CDR1 is MDHEN and CDR2 is SYDVKM. CDR3 sequence: CASSLIQGLFF. As DNA, the CDR3 is TGTGCCAGCAGTTTAATACAGGGACTGTTCTTC.

This clone was seen a handful of times. The chain recombines TRBV5-6 with TRBJ2-1, with 8 bases fitting TRBD1. V shed 4 bases and J 3 bases; nucleotides not matched to a gene: 6. The V gene's germline CDR1 is SGHDT and CDR2 YYEEEE. The CDR3 consists of 15 residues. CDR3 loop: CASSLRQGLYNEQFF. CDR3 DNA sequence: TGTGCCAGCAGCCTTAGACAGGGGCTCTACAATGAGCAGTTCTTC.

The genes are TRBV11-2 and TRBJ2-3; 10 bases map to TRBD2. Germline V CDR1 and CDR2: SGHAT, FQNNGV. The CDR3 runs to 14 residues. The V segment lost 3 bases and the J segment 7 bases; nucleotides outside the gene matches: 4. This chain's CDR3 is CASSLSGRVNTQYF. The CDR3 nucleotides are TGTGCCAGCAGCTTGAGCGGGAGGGTTAATACGCAGTATTTT.

The chain joins TRBV28 to TRBJ2-5; D gene uncertain. The germline V gene encodes CDR1 MDHEN and CDR2 SYDVKM. The CDR3 totals 12 residues. V gave up 8 bases and J gave up 1 base, with 8 bases separating them. CDR3 nucleotides: TGTGCCAGCCAAACACCCCAAGAGACCCAGTACTTC. Its translation: CASQTPQETQYF.

This sequence joins TRBV18 and TRBJ2-3; D is uncertain. In germline, CDR1 is KGHSH, CDR2 LQKENI. V was shortened by 0 bases and J by 0 bases, with 10 bases between the two germline ends. CDR3 size: 16 residues. The CDR3 DNA is TGTGCCAGCTCACCACCGTCTGGTCCTAGCACAGATACGCAGTATTTT. Translation gives CASSPPSGPSTDTQYF.

This chain joins TRBV19 and TRBJ1-5; D is possibly TRBD1 (6 bases). CDR3 length: 13 residues. The germline gives CDR1 LNHDA, CDR2 SQIVND (reference sequence). The V end lost 1 base, the J end lost 7 bases, and 8 bases lay between the germline ends. CDR3 coding DNA: TGTGCCAGTAGTATAGGACAGGCCCAGCCCCAGCATTTT. Translated: CASSIGQAQPQHF.

Only a few counts were recorded for this clone. V gene TRBV11-2 combines with J gene TRBJ2-1, with 7 bases fitting TRBD2. The junction had 0 bases not matched to a gene; V was cut back by 1 base and J by 6 bases. Germline values: CDR1 SGHAT, CDR2 FQNNGV. The CDR3 contains 13 residues. Here the CDR3 DNA reads TGTGCCAGCAGCTTAGGCGGGAGCAATGAGCAGTTCTTC. The encoded protein is CASSLGGSNEQFF.

The chain is built from TRBV28 and TRBJ1-2, with TRBD1 identical over 7 bases. Losses at the gene ends were 1 base for V and 6 bases for J; bases not matched to a gene: 5. The CDR3 totals 14 residues. CDR1 and CDR2 (germline): MDHEN, SYDVKM. This CDR3 reads CASSLLQGMHGYTF. CDR3 sequence (DNA): TGTGCCAGCAGTTTATTACAGGGGATGCATGGCTACACCTTC.

The genes are TRBV7-9 and TRBJ1-1; 7 bases line up with TRBD1. The CDR3 covers 16 residues. Germline-derived CDR1 and CDR2 are SEHNR and FQNEAQ (reference sequence). With V trimmed by 3 bases and J by 8 bases, 15 bases remained unmatched. The CDR3 sequence is CASSFVRTGTAWEAFF. The CDR3 DNA reads as TGTGCCAGCAGCTTTGTCCGGACAGGTACCGCATGGGAAGCTTTCTTT.

This clone was counted between two and nine times. The chain carries TRBV5-5 and TRBJ2-3; D uncertain. This CDR3 has 13 residues. Germline values: CDR1 SGHKS, CDR2 YYEKEE (reference sequence). Trimming cost V 4 bases and J 3 bases, with 9 bases left between them. Here the CDR3 DNA reads TGTGCCAGCAGCCCCTATAGTACAGATACGCAGTATTTT. Protein sequence: CASSPYSTDTQYF.

The CDR3 loop is CASSLRLAGYSDTQYF. CDR3 DNA sequence: TGTGCCAGCAGCTTGAGGCTAGCGGGCTATTCAGATACGCAGTATTTT. The rearrangement links TRBV5-4 to TRBJ2-3, with 8 bases that match TRBD2. With V trimmed by 1 base and J by 4 bases, 8 bases remained unmatched. The CDR3 sequence is 16 residues long. Germline-derived CDR1 and CDR2 are SGHNT and YYREEE (reference sequence).

V is TRBV5-1 and J is TRBJ2-1; 7 bases line up with TRBD2. With 4 bases clipped from V and 4 bases from J, the junction kept 11 bases outside the gene matches. CDR1 and CDR2 from the germline V gene are SGHRS and YFSETQ. This CDR3 has 16 residues. The CDR3 here is CASSPGRGTNYNEQFF. CDR3 in DNA: TGCGCCAGCAGCCCCGGTCGGGGGACTAATTACAATGAGCAGTTCTTC.

This clone showed up just a few times. CDR3 sequence (DNA): TGTGCCAGCAGCTCCGAGGCCGGCCAAGAGACCCAGTACTTC. Residues: CASSSEAGQETQYF. The J gene is TRBJ2-5, the V gene TRBV5-4; D not certain. Germline lookup yields CDR1 SGHNT and CDR2 YYREEE (reference sequence). This CDR3 contains 14 residues. V lost 3 bases to trimming and J lost 1 base, with 10 bases between them.

This clone was seen a few times. The V call is TRBV9, the J call TRBJ2-2; D may match TRBD1 or TRBD2 (5 bases each). CDR3 size: 16 residues. V was cut by 0 bases and J by 4 bases, with 13 bases left in between. The germline V gene has CDR1 SGDLS and CDR2 YYNGEE. CDR3 bases: TGTGCCAGCAGCGTAGAAGGGACCCCGAGCACCGGGGAGCTGTTTTTT. The encoded protein is CASSVEGTPSTGELFF.

This chain connects TRBV4-3 to TRBJ1-1; D is unresolved. Germline CDR1 and CDR2: LGHNA and YSLEER. V was clipped by 0 bases and J by 0 bases, with 8 bases between them. This CDR3 is built from 15 residues. CDR3 region: CASSQELALNTEAFF. The CDR3 DNA follows: TGCGCCAGCAGCCAAGAGCTGGCGCTGAACACTGAAGCTTTCTTT.

Only a few counts were recorded for this clone. CDR3 in amino acids: CASGAFYGYTF. Here the CDR3 DNA reads TGTGCCAGCGGAGCCTTCTATGGCTACACCTTC. The chain combines TRBV7-2 with TRBJ1-2; unclear D gene. This CDR3 is 11 amino acids long. Trimming stripped 8 bases from V and 4 bases from J, with 8 bases between. CDR1 is SGHTA and CDR2 is FQGNSA in the germline V gene. Together with reference TRBV7-2 and TRBJ1-2, the CDR3 gives the full variable domain: GAGVSQSPSNKVTEKGKDVELRCDPISGHTALYWYRQSLGQGLEFLIYFQGNSAPDKSGLPSDRFSAERTGGSVSTLTIQRTQQEDSAVYLCASGAFYGYTFGSGTRLTVV.

This chain uses TRBV4-3 with TRBJ2-3, with 8 bases identical to TRBD2. From germline, CDR1 is LGHNA and CDR2 YSLEER. The CDR3 length is 15 residues. V gave up 4 bases and J gave up 0 bases; unmatched junction bases: 3. CDR3 DNA sequence: TGCGCCAGCAGCCGCAAGCGGGAGAGCACAGATACGCAGTATTTT. The encoded protein is CASSRKRESTDTQYF.

This clone was counted between two and nine times. V and J are TRBV25-1 and TRBJ1-3; the D is unclear. Trimming removed 6 bases from V and 2 bases from J, with 17 bases in between. Germline V gene lookup returns CDR1 MGHDK and CDR2 SYGVNS. CDR3 length: 16 amino acids. CDR3 DNA: TGTGCCAGCAGAGGGTCCCTCGGAGAGACTGGAAACACCATATATTTT. Its protein product is CASRGSLGETGNTIYF.

This clone appeared once. The genes are TRBV7-2 and TRBJ2-1, with a possible D match to TRBD2 (6 bases). Trimming removed 5 bases at V and 2 bases at J, with 10 bases between. CDR3 size: 14 residues. Germline CDR1 is SGHTA and CDR2 is FQGNSA. CDR3 DNA sequence: TGTGCCAGCAGCCGTGCGGGGACCTACAATGAGCAGTTCTTC. It encodes CASSRAGTYNEQFF.

J is TRBJ2-1 and V is TRBV27; 9 bases are shared with TRBD2. Germline loops: CDR1 MNHEY, CDR2 SMNVEV (reference sequence). J was trimmed by 2 bases and V by 5 bases; bases with no gene match: 7. There are 16 residues in the CDR3. CDR3 DNA: TGTGCCAGCAGTAAGGTAGCGGGGGATGCCTACAATGAGCAGTTCTTC. Amino acids: CASSKVAGDAYNEQFF.